This TCR beta chain was sequenced during a study of T-cell reconstitution after alpha-beta-depleted transplantation in children. General study points: Several hundred expanded graft clones reportedly supplied alpha-beta T cells about two months after transplant.

Unique molecular identifiers were used to barcode this TCRbeta library. TCRdb recomputed calls from the PCR reads with MiXCR, one row per CDR3 protein. The data show hundreds of thousands of distinct CDR3 sequences, under 30% seen once. Between the trimmed V and J ends, which lost 5 bases and 3 bases, there was a span of 17 bases. The CDR3 contains 15 residues. Details on this clonotype: Its specificity is unknown.

The V gene is TRBV12-3 or TRBV12-4, the J gene TRBJ2-7; a weak D match, TRBD1 (6 bases). This receptor was identified in a female patient between 2 and 15 years old who had a stem cell transplant for congenital amegakaryocytic thrombocytopenia, so the T cells may come from the graft donor. The material sequenced was PBMCs, mostly from graft donor cells, taken 360 days after TCRalphabeta/CD19-depleted stem cell transplant. CDR3: CASSPRDNGNYEQYF. In DNA, the CDR3 is TGTGCCAGCAGTCCCCGGGACAACGGTAACTACGAGCAGTACTTC.